A selection of T cell receptor beta chains follows, all from one sample in a study of cytomegalovirus exposure and HLA in healthy donors. Repertoires were generated with immunoSEQ multiplex PCR, while TCRdb's copy carries only in-frame clones and drops some. The data show 150,000 to 200,000 clones, around 74% seen once. Material for sequencing was PBMCs. The receptors stem from a girl aged 5-17 years in good health and CMV-seropositive. CDR3s include the opening cysteine and the closing phenylalanine or tryptophan. A D gene is named only where the DNA matches it firmly. A row's size may be missing; if present it is once, few, many or a size class.

-	-	TRBV10-1	TRBJ1-2	TGCGCCAGCAGTGACGGCAGGGGCTATGGCTACACCTTC	CASSDGRGYGYTF
TRBD2	few	TRBV6-1	TRBJ2-2	TGTGCCAGCAGTGGGGGACTAACGAACACCGGGGAGCTGTTTTTT	CASSGGLTNTGELFF
-	-	TRBV4-3	TRBJ1-4	TGCGCCAGCAGCCAAGAGCAGTTTAATGAAAAACTGTTTTTT	CASSQEQFNEKLFF
TRBD1	-	TRBV5-4	TRBJ1-2	TGTGCCAGCCACCAACAGGGGATTCCTAACTATGGCCACACCTTC	CASHQQGIPNYGHTF
-	-	TRBV5-1	TRBJ1-1	TGCGCCAGCAGCGGTGGGGGACAAGTGAACACTGAAGCTTTCTTT	CASSGGGQVNTEAFF
TRBD2	once	TRBV4-3	TRBJ2-3	TGCGCCAGCAGCCGTGGAACGGGGGGGCCGACAGATACGCAGTATTTT	CASSRGTGGPTDTQYF
TRBD1	-	TRBV6-5	TRBJ2-5	TGTGCCAGCAGACGACAGGGGAGGCGAGAGACCCAGTACTTC	CASRRQGRRETQYF
-	once	TRBV27	TRBJ1-5	TGTGCCAGCAGTTTAGCGAATAGCAATCAGCCCCAGCATTTT	CASSLANSNQPQHF
-	-	TRBV2	TRBJ2-3	TGTGCCAGCAGTCAGGGGCAAGATACGCAGTATTTT	CASSQGQDTQYF
TRBD2	-	TRBV28	TRBJ2-1	TGTGCCACCGGACTAGCGCTTGGGGAGCAGTTCTTC	CATGLALGEQFF
TRBD2	-	TRBV6-5	TRBJ2-3	TGTGCCAGCAGCCCCGCGGGGGGCACAGATACGCAGTATTTT	CASSPAGGTDTQYF
-	-	TRBV5-4	TRBJ2-1	TGTGCCAGCAGCTTGGTTTCAGGGAACAATGAGCAGTTCTTC	CASSLVSGNNEQFF
TRBD2	-	TRBV2	TRBJ2-5	TGTGCCAGCAAGGGGTGGACTAGCGGGGGCATACAAGAGACCCAGTACTTC	CASKGWTSGGIQETQYF
-	few	TRBV5-1	TRBJ2-7	TGCGCCAGCAGCTTGGGCACTACCACCTACGAGCAGTACTTC	CASSLGTTTYEQYF
TRBD1	-	TRBV5-6	TRBJ2-7	TGTGCCAGCAGCACCAGGGGGACCTACGAGCAGTACTTC	CASSTRGTYEQYF
-	-	TRBV29-1	TRBJ2-5	TGCAGCGTTGTTCACAGCCAAGAGACCCAGTACTTC	CSVVHSQETQYF
TRBD2	-	TRBV14	TRBJ2-1	TGTGCCAGCAGCCAACTAGCGGGGGCAAACAATGAGCAGTTCTTC	CASSQLAGANNEQFF
-	-	TRBV5-1	TRBJ2-2	TGCGCCAGCAGCTTGGCCGGTGGAGGATCGAACACCGGGGAGCTGTTTTTT	CASSLAGGGSNTGELFF
TRBD1	few	TRBV2	TRBJ1-1	TGTGCCAGCAGTGGACAGGGGGCGGGGAGAACTGAAGCTTTCTTT	CASSGQGAGRTEAFF
-	-	TRBV9	TRBJ1-4	TGTGCCAGCAGCGTGACAGCTACTAATGAAAAACTGTTTTTT	CASSVTATNEKLFF
-	-	TRBV2	TRBJ2-5	TGTGCCAGCAGTGAACGCAGGGGAGAGACCCAGTACTTC	CASSERRGETQYF
-	-	TRBV5-1	TRBJ2-1	TGCGCCAGCACTAGGGGGGGGGCCCGAGATGAGCAGTTCTTC	CASTRGGARDEQFF
TRBD1	-	TRBV5-1	TRBJ2-7	TGCGCCAGCAGCTTGGGGCAGGGGGTCTCCTACGAGCAGTACTTC	CASSLGQGVSYEQYF
TRBD1	-	TRBV4-2	TRBJ1-1	TGTGCCAGCAGCCAATTAAAAGGGGGCCAACCTGGGGCTTTCTTT	CASSQLKGGQPGAFF
-	-	TRBV15	TRBJ2-3	TGTGCCACCAGCGCACATAGCACAGATACGCAGTATTTT	CATSAHSTDTQYF